Included here is one T cell receptor (beta chain) sequence, with context. The data derive from a study of OX40 agonist ivuxolimab in advanced cancers. Study summary: Patients assigned to dose escalation were diagnosed with hepatocellular carcinoma, melanoma, renal cell or head and neck cancer.

The CDR3 sequence is 15 residues long. V lost 5 bases and J lost 0, with 11 bases in between. Germline CDR1 MNHEY, CDR2 SMNVEV (reference sequence). This table comes from immunoSEQ multiplex PCR, and its TCRdb copy is limited to in-frame clones, with some not included. This table has 65,000 to 95,000 clones, around 90% appearing once. The J gene is TRBJ1-5, the V gene TRBV27; no definite D call. The sample in question was CD4+ or CD8+ T cells sorted from blood, obtained in a trial of the OX40 agonist ivuxolimab. The sequence was obtained from an adult with an advanced solid tumor such as melanoma, head and neck, liver or kidney cancer. CDR3 DNA sequence: TGTGCCAGCAGTCCGACGGTCCTTAGCAATCAGCCCCAGCATTTT. This gives the protein CASSPTVLSNQPQHF.